This T cell receptor beta chain was identified in a study of CD8+ T cells in alopecia areata. The CDR3 has 18 residues. Trimming at V came to 0 bases and at J to 0 bases, leaving 8 bases not matched to a gene. The germline V gene has CDR1 MGHRA and CDR2 YSYEKL. Reverse transcription of extracted RNA yielded cDNA, which provided the sequencing template. The method was immunoSEQ multiplex PCR; TCRdb's version includes in-frame clones alone and lacks a portion of them. The sample carries fewer than 250,000 clones, approximately 60% recorded once. Treatment noted: oral pan-JAK inhibitor, 5-10 mg twice daily.

Sample: CD4+ T cells sorted from blood, taken at week 4, from a patient treated with tofacitinib. This clonotype was sampled from a human donor with alopecia areata. The chain couples TRBV4-1 to TRBJ2-3, with 8 bases lining up with TRBD2. CDR3 sequence (DNA): TGCGCCAGCAGCCAAGAGAAGGTAGCGGGACAAAGCACAGATACGCAGTATTTT. Its translation is CASSQEKVAGQSTDTQYF.